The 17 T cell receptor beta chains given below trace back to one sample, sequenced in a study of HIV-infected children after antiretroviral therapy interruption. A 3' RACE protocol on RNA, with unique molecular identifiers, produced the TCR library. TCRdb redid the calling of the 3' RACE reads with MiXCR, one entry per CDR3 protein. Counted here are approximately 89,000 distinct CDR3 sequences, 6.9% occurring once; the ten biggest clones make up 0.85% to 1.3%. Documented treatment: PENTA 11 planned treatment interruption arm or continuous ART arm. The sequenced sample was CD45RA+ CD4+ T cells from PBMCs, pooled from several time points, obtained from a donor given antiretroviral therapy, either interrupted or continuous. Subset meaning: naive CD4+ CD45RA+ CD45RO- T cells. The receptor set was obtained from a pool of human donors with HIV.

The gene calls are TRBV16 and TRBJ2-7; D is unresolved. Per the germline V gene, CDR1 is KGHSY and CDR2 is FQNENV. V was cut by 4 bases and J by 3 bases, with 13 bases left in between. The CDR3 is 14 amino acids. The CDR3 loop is CASSLSGTIYEQYF. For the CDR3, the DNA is TGTGCCAGCAGCCTCTCCGGCACAATCTACGAGCAGTACTTC.

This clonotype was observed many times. The CDR3 nucleotides are TGTGCCAGCAGCAGAGTAGCGGGGCCTAGCACAGATACGCAGTATTTT. This gives the protein CASSRVAGPSTDTQYF. The genes are TRBV27 and TRBJ2-3, with TRBD2 identical over 8 bases. V lost 6 bases, J lost 0 bases, and 8 bases stayed unmatched. CDR1 and CDR2 from the germline V gene are MNHEY and SMNVEV (reference sequence). The CDR3 is 16 residues long.

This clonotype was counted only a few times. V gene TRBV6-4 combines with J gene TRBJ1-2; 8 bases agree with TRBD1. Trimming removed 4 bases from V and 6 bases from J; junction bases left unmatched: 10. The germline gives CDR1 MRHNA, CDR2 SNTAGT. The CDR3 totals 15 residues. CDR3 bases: TGTGCCAGCAGTGCCGAGGCAGGGGGCTTCGATGGCTACACCTTC. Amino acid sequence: CASSAEAGGFDGYTF.

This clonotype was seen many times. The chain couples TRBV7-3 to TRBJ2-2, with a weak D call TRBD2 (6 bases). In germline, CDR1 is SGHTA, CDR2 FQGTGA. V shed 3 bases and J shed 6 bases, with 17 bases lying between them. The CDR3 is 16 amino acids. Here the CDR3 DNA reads TGTGCCAGCAGCTTGGATAGGACTATCCATCCCGGGGAGCTGTTTTTT. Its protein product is CASSLDRTIHPGELFF.

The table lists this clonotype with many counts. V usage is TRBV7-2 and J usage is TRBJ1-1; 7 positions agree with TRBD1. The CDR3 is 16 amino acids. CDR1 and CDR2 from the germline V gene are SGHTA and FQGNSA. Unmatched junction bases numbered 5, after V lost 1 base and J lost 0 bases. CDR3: CASSLDQQGMNTEAFF. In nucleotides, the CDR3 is TGTGCCAGCAGCTTAGACCAACAGGGGATGAACACTGAAGCTTTCTTT. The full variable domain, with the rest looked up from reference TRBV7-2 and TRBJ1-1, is GAGVSQSPSNKVTEKGKDVELRCDPISGHTALYWYRQSLGQGLEFLIYFQGNSAPDKSGLPSDRFSAERTGGSVSTLTIQRTQQEDSAVYLCASSLDQQGMNTEAFFGQGTRLTVV.

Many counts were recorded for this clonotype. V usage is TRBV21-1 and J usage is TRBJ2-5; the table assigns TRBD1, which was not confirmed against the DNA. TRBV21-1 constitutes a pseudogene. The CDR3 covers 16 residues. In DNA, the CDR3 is TGTGCCAGCAGCAAAGGCAGGACAGGGGGCATAGAGACCCAGTACTTC. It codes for CASSKGRTGGIETQYF.

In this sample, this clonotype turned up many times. The CDR3 here is CASSSSDSLGEQYF. Here the CDR3 DNA reads TGTGCCAGCAGTTCTTCCGACTCGTTGGGCGAGCAGTACTTC. The genes are TRBV27 and TRBJ2-7; D is ambiguous. V was cut by 4 bases and J by 6 bases, with 16 bases left in between. In germline, CDR1 is MNHEY, CDR2 SMNVEV (reference sequence). The CDR3 sequence is 14 residues long.

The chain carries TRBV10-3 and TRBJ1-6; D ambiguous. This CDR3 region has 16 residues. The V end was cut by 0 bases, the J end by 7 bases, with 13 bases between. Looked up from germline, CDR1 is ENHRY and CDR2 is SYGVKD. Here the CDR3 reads CAISESITGPNSPLHF. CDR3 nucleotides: TGTGCCATCAGTGAGTCAATAACGGGTCCGAATTCACCCCTCCACTTT.

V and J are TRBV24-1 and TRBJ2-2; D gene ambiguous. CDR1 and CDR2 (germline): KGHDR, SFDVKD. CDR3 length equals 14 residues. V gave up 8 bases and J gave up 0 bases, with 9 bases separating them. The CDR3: CATKVASNTGELFF. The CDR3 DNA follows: TGTGCCACCAAGGTTGCCTCGAACACCGGGGAGCTGTTTTTT.

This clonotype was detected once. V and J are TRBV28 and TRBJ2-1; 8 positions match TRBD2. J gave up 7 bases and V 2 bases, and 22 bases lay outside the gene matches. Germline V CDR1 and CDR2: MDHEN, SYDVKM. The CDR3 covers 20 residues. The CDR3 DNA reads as TGTGCCAGCAGTTTACCGGGACGGAGGGAACAGCGGGAGACCCAAAATGAGCAGTTCTTC. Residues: CASSLPGRREQRETQNEQFF.

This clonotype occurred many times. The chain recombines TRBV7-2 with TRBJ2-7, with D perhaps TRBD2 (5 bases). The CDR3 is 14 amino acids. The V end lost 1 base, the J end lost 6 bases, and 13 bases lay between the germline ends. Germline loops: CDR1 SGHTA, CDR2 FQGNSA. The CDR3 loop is CASSLGFGKTEQYF. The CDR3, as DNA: TGTGCCAGCAGCTTAGGGTTCGGGAAGACCGAGCAGTACTTC.

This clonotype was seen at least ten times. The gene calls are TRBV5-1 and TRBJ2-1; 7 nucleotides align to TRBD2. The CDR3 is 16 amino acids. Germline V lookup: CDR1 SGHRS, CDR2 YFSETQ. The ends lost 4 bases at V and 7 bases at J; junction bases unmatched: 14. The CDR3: CASSTRPPPGGNEQFF. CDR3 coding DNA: TGCGCCAGCAGCACCCGACCTCCCCCGGGGGGTAATGAGCAGTTCTTC.

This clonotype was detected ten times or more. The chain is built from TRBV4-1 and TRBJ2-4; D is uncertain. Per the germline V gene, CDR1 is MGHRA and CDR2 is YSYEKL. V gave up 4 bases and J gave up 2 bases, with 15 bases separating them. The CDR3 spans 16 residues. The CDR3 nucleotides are TGCGCCAGCAGCCCCTTACCGGTATGGCCCAAAAACATTCAGTACTTC. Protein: CASSPLPVWPKNIQYF.

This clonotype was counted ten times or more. The CDR3 bases are TGTGCCAGCAAAACGGTGGGGGGCTACACCTTC. Its protein product is CASKTVGGYTF. The chain is built from TRBV12-3 or TRBV12-4 and TRBJ1-2, with no clear D. CDR3 length: 11 amino acids. V lost 7 bases to trimming and J lost 8 bases, with 11 bases between them.

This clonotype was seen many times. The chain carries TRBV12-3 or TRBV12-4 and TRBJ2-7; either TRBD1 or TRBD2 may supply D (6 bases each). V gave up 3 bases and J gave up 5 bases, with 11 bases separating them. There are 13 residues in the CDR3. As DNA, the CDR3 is TGTGCCAGCAGTTTTCGGGGGCGGCACGAGCAGTACTTC. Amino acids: CASSFRGRHEQYF.

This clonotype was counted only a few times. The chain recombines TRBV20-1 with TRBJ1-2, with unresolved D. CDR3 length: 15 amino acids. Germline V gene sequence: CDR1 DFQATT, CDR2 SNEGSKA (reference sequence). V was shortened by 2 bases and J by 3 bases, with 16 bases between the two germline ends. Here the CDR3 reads CSARFPPSGYYGYTF. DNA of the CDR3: TGCAGTGCTAGATTTCCACCGTCAGGTTACTATGGCTACACCTTC.

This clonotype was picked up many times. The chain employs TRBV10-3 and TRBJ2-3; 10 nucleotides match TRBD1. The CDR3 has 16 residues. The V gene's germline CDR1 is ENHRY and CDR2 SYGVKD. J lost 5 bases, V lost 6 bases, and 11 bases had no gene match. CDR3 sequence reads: CAIRVDPGQGKDTQYF. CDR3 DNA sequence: TGTGCCATCAGGGTAGACCCGGGACAGGGGAAAGATACGCAGTATTTT.